The clone carrying this T cell receptor beta chain was observed many times. The authors amplified TCRs for approximately 20 PCR cycles with a constant-region primer and a V-primer adapter. TCRdb reanalysed the reads using MiXCR and keeps one entry per CDR3 protein. The top ten hold approximately 6.2% of the sample, which has tens of thousands of distinct CDR3 sequences, 12% seen once. CDR1 is SGHVS and CDR2 is FNYEAQ in the germline V gene. V was clipped by 2 bases and J by 4 bases, with 24 bases between them. CDR3 length: 18 amino acids. The data were taken from a study of low-dose radiotherapy and immunotherapy resistance in tumors. Sample time point: before trial treatment.

The receptor comes from a female donor with ovarian cancer. Here the sequenced sample was PBMCs, taken before treatment. J is TRBJ2-7 and V is TRBV7-6, with D tentatively TRBD1 (5 bases). DNA for the CDR3: TGTGCCAGCAGCTTATTAGGGCAGGGAATAGGCGAAGGGTACGAGCAGTACTTC. Residues: CASSLLGQGIGEGYEQYF.